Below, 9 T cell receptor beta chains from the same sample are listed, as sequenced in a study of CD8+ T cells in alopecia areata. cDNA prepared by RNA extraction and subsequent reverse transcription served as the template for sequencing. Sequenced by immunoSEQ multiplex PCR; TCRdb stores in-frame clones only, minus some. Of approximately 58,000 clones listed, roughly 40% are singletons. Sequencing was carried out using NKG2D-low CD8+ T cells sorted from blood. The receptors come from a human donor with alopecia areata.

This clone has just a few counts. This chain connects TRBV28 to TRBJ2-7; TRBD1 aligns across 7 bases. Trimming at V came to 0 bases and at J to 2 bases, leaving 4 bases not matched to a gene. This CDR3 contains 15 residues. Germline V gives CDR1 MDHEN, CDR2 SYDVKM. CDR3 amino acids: CASSLWGQPAYEQYF. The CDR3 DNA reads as TGTGCCAGCAGTTTATGGGGACAGCCCGCCTACGAGCAGTACTTC.

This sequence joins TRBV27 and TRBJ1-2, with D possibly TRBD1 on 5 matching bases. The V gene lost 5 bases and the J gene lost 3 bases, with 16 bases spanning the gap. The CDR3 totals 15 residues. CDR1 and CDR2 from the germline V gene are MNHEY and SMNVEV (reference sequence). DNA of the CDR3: TGTGCCAGCAGTCCCAGGGAGGGGTGGGACTATGGCTACACCTTC. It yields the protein CASSPREGWDYGYTF.

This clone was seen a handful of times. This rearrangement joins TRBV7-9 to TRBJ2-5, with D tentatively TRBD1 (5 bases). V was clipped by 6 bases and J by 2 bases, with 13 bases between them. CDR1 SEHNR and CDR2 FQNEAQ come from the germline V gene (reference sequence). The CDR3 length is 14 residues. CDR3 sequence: CASSMDTLQETQYF. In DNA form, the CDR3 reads TGTGCCAGCAGTATGGACACCCTGCAAGAGACCCAGTACTTC.

CDR3 DNA: TGCAGCGTTTTCGGGAGAAACAATGAGCAGTTCTTC. It specifies CSVFGRNNEQFF. The chain is built from TRBV29-1 and TRBJ2-1; D is possibly TRBD2 (6 bases). Germline lookup yields CDR1 SQVTM and CDR2 ANQGSEA. V shed 5 bases and J shed 5 bases, with 10 bases lying between them. The CDR3 spans 12 residues.

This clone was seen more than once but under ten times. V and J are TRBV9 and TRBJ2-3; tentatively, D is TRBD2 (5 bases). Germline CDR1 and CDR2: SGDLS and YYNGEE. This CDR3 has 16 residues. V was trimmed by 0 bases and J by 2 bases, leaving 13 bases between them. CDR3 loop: CASSVDGPADTDTQYF. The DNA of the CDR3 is TGTGCCAGCAGCGTAGACGGCCCAGCGGACACAGATACGCAGTATTTT. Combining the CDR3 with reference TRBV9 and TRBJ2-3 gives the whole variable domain DSGVTQTPKHLITATGQRVTLRCSPRSGDLSVYWYQQSLDQGLQFLIQYYNGEERAKGNILERFSAQQFPDLHSELNLSSLELGDSALYFCASSVDGPADTDTQYFGPGTRLTVL.

CDR3 in amino acids: CASSVDSTEAFF. CDR3 DNA sequence: TGTGCCAGCAGCGTAGACAGTACTGAAGCTTTCTTT. V gene TRBV9 combines with J gene TRBJ1-1, with D uncertain. V gave up 0 bases and J gave up 5 bases, with 5 bases separating them. Germline V CDR1 and CDR2: SGDLS, YYNGEE. CDR3 length: 12 amino acids.

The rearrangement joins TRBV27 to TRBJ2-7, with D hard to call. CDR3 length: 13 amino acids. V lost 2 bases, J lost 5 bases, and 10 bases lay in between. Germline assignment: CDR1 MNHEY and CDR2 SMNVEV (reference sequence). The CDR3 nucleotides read TGTGCCAGCAGTTTAAGTCGAAACAACGAGCAGTACTTC. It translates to CASSLSRNNEQYF.

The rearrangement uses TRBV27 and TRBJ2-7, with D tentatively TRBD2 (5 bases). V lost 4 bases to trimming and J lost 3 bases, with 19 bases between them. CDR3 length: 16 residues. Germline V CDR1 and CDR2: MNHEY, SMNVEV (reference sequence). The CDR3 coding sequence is TGTGCCAGCAGTTCTAGTCTCCGGGGTGCCGTCTACGAGCAGTACTTC. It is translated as CASSSSLRGAVYEQYF.

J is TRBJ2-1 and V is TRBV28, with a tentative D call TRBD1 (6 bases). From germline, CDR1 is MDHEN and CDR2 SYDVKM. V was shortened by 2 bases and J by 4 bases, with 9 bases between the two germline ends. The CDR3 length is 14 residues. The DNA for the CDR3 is TGTGCCAGCAGTTTACGAGACAGGTACAATGAGCAGTTCTTC. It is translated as CASSLRDRYNEQFF.